The clone carrying this T cell receptor beta chain has just a few counts. The sample is drawn from a study of T-cell memory formation after mild COVID-19. Trimming pared 5 bases from V and 7 bases from J, leaving 12 bases between. Germline CDR1 reads LGHNA; CDR2 reads YSLEER. The CDR3 is 13 amino acids. TCRdb passed the 5' RACE reads through MiXCR, listing each CDR3 protein once. This table holds a few hundred thousand distinct CDR3 sequences, approximately 19% found once. The sequence was obtained from a man between 18 and 35 years old who had mild COVID-19 (a few samples of this study predate the infection). Cell type and time point are not known. The sequencing input was PBMCs or a T cell subset sorted from them (not recorded which). The gene calls are TRBV4-3 and TRBJ2-1; D is ambiguous. CDR3 amino acids: CASSSQRGNEQFF. As DNA, the CDR3 is TGCGCCAGCAGCTCACAGCGTGGGAATGAGCAGTTCTTC.